The 25 T cell receptor beta chains listed next were all sequenced from one sample in a study of OX40 agonist ivuxolimab in advanced cancers. This table comes from immunoSEQ multiplex PCR, and its TCRdb copy is limited to in-frame clones, with some not included. Of some 58,000 clones listed, less than 90% are singletons. The material sequenced was CD4+ or CD8+ T cells sorted from blood, taken in a trial of the OX40 agonist ivuxolimab. Receptor source: an adult with an advanced solid tumor such as melanoma, head and neck, liver or kidney cancer.

The CDR3: CSALGTGGEGRTEAFF. CDR3 in DNA: TGCAGCGCCCTGGGGACAGGGGGCGAAGGTCGCACTGAAGCTTTCTTT. The rearrangement links TRBV29-1 to TRBJ1-1; 12 bases match TRBD1. Unmatched junction bases numbered 13, after V lost 7 bases and J lost 4 bases. CDR1 SQVTM and CDR2 ANQGSEA come from the germline V gene. This CDR3 is built from 16 residues.

The V call is TRBV5-8, the J call TRBJ1-2, with 7 bases identical to TRBD1. Germline assignment: CDR1 SGHTS and CDR2 YDEGEE. CDR3 length: 15 amino acids. The V segment lost 2 bases and the J segment 4 bases; nucleotides outside the gene matches: 8. The DNA of the CDR3 is TGTGCCAGCAGCTTAAGACAGGGCGGCGGCTATGGCTACACCTTC. It encodes CASSLRQGGGYGYTF. The full variable domain, with the rest looked up from reference TRBV5-8 and TRBJ1-2, is EAGVTQSPTHLIKTRGQQATLRCSPISGHTSVYWYQQALGLGLQFLLWYDEGEERNRGNFPPRFSGRQFPNYSSELNVNALELEDSALYLCASSLRQGGGYGYTFGSGTRLTVV.

The chain recombines TRBV5-4 with TRBJ2-3; 10 bases match TRBD2. This CDR3 is built from 16 residues. The germline V gene has CDR1 SGHNT and CDR2 YYREEE (reference sequence). Losses at the gene ends were 3 bases for V and 5 bases for J; bases not matched to a gene: 9. This CDR3 is CASSSAAGLAVDTQYF. The DNA for the CDR3 is TGTGCCAGCAGCTCAGCCGCAGGACTAGCGGTAGATACGCAGTATTTT.

V and J are TRBV7-9 and TRBJ2-3, with D perhaps TRBD2 (5 bases). The germline V gene has CDR1 SEHNR and CDR2 FQNEAQ (reference sequence). The V end was cut by 6 bases, the J end by 3 bases, with 13 bases between. The CDR3 has 14 amino acids. CDR3 sequence (DNA): TGTGCCAGCAGTCGGAGAGGCGGGACAGATACGCAGTATTTT. Amino acid sequence: CASSRRGGTDTQYF. The full variable domain, completed using reference TRBV7-9 and TRBJ2-3, is DTGVSQNPRHKITKRGQNVTFRCDPISEHNRLYWYRQTLGQGPEFLTYFQNEAQLEKSRLLSDRFSAERPKGSFSTLEIQRTEQGDSAMYLCASSRRGGTDTQYFGPGTRLTVL.

In this sample, this clone turned up a few times. The V and J genes are TRBV10-3 and TRBJ1-1, with TRBD1 identical over 8 bases. The CDR3 totals 13 residues. The V segment lost 2 bases and the J segment 4 bases; nucleotides outside the gene matches: 0. Germline CDR1 is ENHRY and CDR2 is SYGVKD. The CDR3 DNA sequence: TGTGCCATCAGTGAGGACAGGGGCACTGAAGCTTTCTTT. This gives the protein CAISEDRGTEAFF.

The chain joins TRBV11-2 to TRBJ2-5; D not resolved. This CDR3 comprises 14 residues. Germline CDR1 SGHAT, CDR2 FQNNGV. V was shortened by 5 bases and J by 5 bases, with 15 bases between the two germline ends. As DNA, the CDR3 is TGTGCCAGCAGCCGAGACGGGCGGCGGGAGACCCAGTACTTC. Translation: CASSRDGRRETQYF.

This chain uses TRBV6-6 with TRBJ1-5, with D perhaps matching TRBD1 (6 bases). The CDR3 extends over 13 amino acids. Germline CDR1 is MNHNY and CDR2 is SVGAGI (reference sequence). V was cut by 5 bases and J by 4 bases, with 9 bases left in between. CDR3 protein: CASSGQTNQPQHF. For the CDR3, the DNA is TGTGCCAGCAGTGGACAGACTAATCAGCCCCAGCATTTT.

The J gene is TRBJ2-2, the V gene TRBV21-1. TRBV21-1 is deemed a pseudogene. CDR3 length equals 16 residues. CDR3 coding DNA: TGTGCCAGCACGGCTCTCGGGGCCCTGAACACCGGGGAGCTGTTTTTT. Encoded protein: CASTALGALNTGELFF.

CDR3 in DNA: TGCGCCAGCAGCTCGGAACCGAGTGGAGTCTCCTACAATGAGCAGTTCTTC. Translated, it gives CASSSEPSGVSYNEQFF. This chain uses TRBV5-1 with TRBJ2-1; the D is unclear. Trimming removed 3 bases at V and 0 bases at J, with 16 bases between. The CDR3 consists of 17 residues. Germline CDR1 SGHRS, CDR2 YFSETQ.

This clone was seen only a few times. This chain joins TRBV6-6 and TRBJ1-6, with D perhaps matching TRBD1 (5 bases). Germline CDR1 reads MNHNY; CDR2 reads SVGAGI (reference sequence). There are 14 residues in the CDR3. The V and J ends lost 6 bases and 7 bases respectively, with 13 bases between them. The CDR3 here is CASRNTGDNSPLHF. The CDR3 DNA reads TGTGCCAGCAGGAATACAGGAGACAATTCACCCCTCCACTTT.

V is TRBV5-4 and J is TRBJ2-6; D not certain. Germline values: CDR1 SGHNT, CDR2 YYREEE (reference sequence). V was clipped by 0 bases and J by 1 base, with 5 bases between them. The CDR3 runs 15 residues. This chain's CDR3 is CASSLVGSGANVLTF. The CDR3 region has the DNA TGTGCCAGCAGCTTGGTCGGGTCTGGGGCCAACGTCCTGACTTTC.

The chain is built from TRBV28 and TRBJ1-1; 10 nucleotides line up with TRBD1. This CDR3 has 14 residues. V trimming: 5 bases; J trimming: 1 base; junction bases outside the gene matches: 1. CDR1 and CDR2 (germline): MDHEN, SYDVKM. The CDR3 DNA reads TGTGCCAGCAGTGACAGGGGGCCGAACACTGAAGCTTTCTTT. Translated, it gives CASSDRGPNTEAFF.

The V gene is TRBV7-2, the J gene TRBJ2-5; D gene ambiguous. V was pared by 1 base and J by 6 bases, with 15 bases between. CDR3 length: 15 amino acids. The germline gives CDR1 SGHTA, CDR2 FQGNSA. The CDR3 loop is CASSLGLNPGQTQYF. DNA of the CDR3: TGTGCCAGCAGCTTAGGCCTGAACCCTGGGCAGACCCAGTACTTC.

This clone occurred once. The genes are TRBV6-6 and TRBJ2-3; 7 bases line up with TRBD1. The CDR3 totals 16 residues. Germline CDR1 and CDR2: MNHNY and SVGAGI (reference sequence). J was trimmed by 2 bases and V by 6 bases; bases with no gene match: 11. This CDR3 is CASRQRDRTITDTQYF. CDR3 in DNA: TGTGCCAGCAGACAGAGGGACAGAACAATCACAGATACGCAGTATTTT.

The CDR3 region has the DNA TGTGCCAGCAGCCAAGATCGGGAGCGGGAGGGACGGGATACGCAGTATTTT. Encoded protein: CASSQDREREGRDTQYF. The chain has TRBV4-2 and TRBJ2-3; 10 bases align to TRBD2. Germline V gene lookup returns CDR1 LGHNA and CDR2 YNFKEQ. The CDR3 runs 17 residues. Unmatched junction bases numbered 9, after V lost 0 bases and J lost 6 bases.

The V gene is TRBV4-1, the J gene TRBJ2-2; unclear D gene. The germline V gene has CDR1 MGHRA and CDR2 YSYEKL. The CDR3 sequence is 11 residues long. The V end lost 1 base, the J end lost 8 bases, and 2 bases lay between the germline ends. The CDR3 sequence: CASSQAGELFF. CDR3 DNA: TGCGCCAGCAGCCAAGCAGGGGAGCTGTTTTTT.

V gene TRBV28 combines with J gene TRBJ2-2, with unresolved D. The CDR3 is 16 residues long. Germline V gene lookup returns CDR1 MDHEN and CDR2 SYDVKM. Trimming stripped 6 bases from V and 5 bases from J, with 19 bases between. Here the CDR3 reads CASRPPGQIRTGELFF. CDR3 in DNA: TGTGCCAGCAGACCTCCGGGCCAAATAAGGACCGGGGAGCTGTTTTTT.

The genes are TRBV4-1 and TRBJ1-5; no reliable D call. The CDR3 extends over 14 amino acids. V was cut by 5 bases and J by 0 bases, with 8 bases left in between. Germline CDR1 MGHRA, CDR2 YSYEKL. CDR3: CASSYGPSNQPQHF. CDR3 DNA sequence: TGCGCCAGCAGCTACGGGCCTAGCAATCAGCCCCAGCATTTT.

The V gene is TRBV9, the J gene TRBJ1-3, with TRBD1 matching 7 bases. The CDR3 loop spans 16 amino acids. V lost 0 bases, J lost 3 bases, and 6 bases stayed unmatched. Per the germline V gene, CDR1 is SGDLS and CDR2 is YYNGEE. The CDR3 loop is CASSVATGRNGNTIYF. The CDR3 region has the DNA TGTGCCAGCAGCGTAGCGACAGGGCGAAATGGAAACACCATATATTTT.

The chain recombines TRBV5-1 with TRBJ2-1; D is perhaps TRBD2 (6 bases). V was cut by 2 bases and J by 7 bases, with 16 bases left in between. The CDR3 length is 15 residues. From germline, CDR1 is SGHRS and CDR2 YFSETQ. CDR3 DNA sequence: TGCGCCAGCAGCTTTTCGCTAGCGCAGAGAAATGAGCAGTTCTTC. Translated, it gives CASSFSLAQRNEQFF.

The chain recombines TRBV30 with TRBJ1-2; no clear D. This CDR3 is 12 amino acids long. Trimming stripped 4 bases from V and 8 bases from J, with 14 bases between. The germline V gene encodes CDR1 GTSNPN and CDR2 SVGIG (reference sequence). This CDR3 reads CAWTVGPEGYTF. CDR3 bases: TGTGCCTGGACCGTTGGCCCCGAAGGCTACACCTTC.

The chain links TRBV27 to TRBJ1-6; D possibly corresponds to TRBD1 (6 bases). The CDR3 runs 16 residues. Germline CDR1 is MNHEY and CDR2 is SMNVEV (reference sequence). Trimming took off 2 bases at V and 6 bases at J, with 14 bases between the two ends. Here the CDR3 reads CASSLIMGAFNSPLHF. CDR3 nucleotides: TGTGCCAGCAGTTTAATTATGGGGGCCTTTAATTCACCCCTCCACTTT.

The J gene is TRBJ1-1, the V gene TRBV28; 7 nucleotides line up with TRBD1. Germline CDR1 and CDR2: MDHEN and SYDVKM. J was trimmed by 5 bases and V by 5 bases; bases with no gene match: 11. This CDR3 is 15 amino acids long. The CDR3 sequence: CASSPGTATGTEAFF. In nucleotides, the CDR3 is TGTGCCAGCAGTCCCGGGACAGCTACGGGGACTGAAGCTTTCTTT.

The chain has TRBV7-9 and TRBJ1-5, with D possibly TRBD1 on 5 matching bases. Germline V gene lookup returns CDR1 SEHNR and CDR2 FQNEAQ (reference sequence). This CDR3 is built from 15 residues. With 6 bases removed from V and 4 bases from J, the gap between germline ends came to 16 bases. CDR3 in amino acids: CASSLGERVNQPQHF. The CDR3 bases are TGTGCCAGCAGTTTGGGGGAAAGGGTGAATCAGCCCCAGCATTTT.

V gene TRBV11-2 combines with J gene TRBJ2-7; weak D call: TRBD2 (5 bases). Trimming took 2 bases from V and 2 from J, leaving 10 bases between them. Per germline, CDR1 SGHAT and CDR2 FQNNGV. The CDR3 totals 14 residues. CDR3 DNA: TGTGCCAGCAGCTTATCGGGGATCCCCTACGAGCAGTACTTC. Encoded protein: CASSLSGIPYEQYF.